This is a list of T cell receptor beta chains from one sample in a study of tumor-infiltrating lymphocytes in primary liver carcinoma. Each CDR3 protein is one row after TCRdb ran MiXCR on the multiplex PCR reads. Here the sample spans roughly 120,000 distinct CDR3 sequences, around two thirds being singletons. Sequenced material: liver tumor tissue from sampling region 1. All receptors derive from an older woman with primary liver carcinoma and hepatitis B virus infection. CDR3s include the opening cysteine and the closing phenylalanine or tryptophan. Fields, in order: D gene, J gene, V gene, clone size, CDR3 protein, CDR3 DNA. The D gene is left open where the match is weak. Expanded clones get a size class; other rows say once, few or many, or leave the size out.

d_call: TRBD1
j_call: TRBJ2-7
v_call: TRBV11-2
clone_size: .
cdr3_aa: CASSRWTGQSYEQYF
cdr3_nt: TGTGCCAGCAGCCGATGGACAGGGCAGTCCTACGAGCAGTACTTC

d_call: .
j_call: TRBJ1-2
v_call: TRBV29-1
clone_size: .
cdr3_aa: CSVKDQRSGNYGYTF
cdr3_nt: TGCAGCGTTAAAGATCAAAGAAGCGGTAACTATGGCTACACCTTC

d_call: .
j_call: TRBJ2-3
v_call: TRBV11-2
clone_size: .
cdr3_aa: CGSSLGGLTYTSDTQYF
cdr3_nt: TGTGGCAGCAGCTTAGGAGGACTAACGTACACATCAGATACGCAGTATTTT

d_call: .
j_call: TRBJ1-5
v_call: TRBV12-3/TRBV12-4
clone_size: many
cdr3_aa: CASSRRQDNQPQHF
cdr3_nt: TGTGCCAGCAGCCGCCGACAGGACAATCAGCCCCAGCATTTT

d_call: .
j_call: TRBJ2-3
v_call: TRBV6-4
clone_size: few
cdr3_aa: CASSEVRGADTQYF
cdr3_nt: TGTGCCAGCAGTGAAGTTCGGGGCGCGGATACGCAGTATTTT

d_call: .
j_call: TRBJ2-5
v_call: TRBV7-9
clone_size: few
cdr3_aa: CASSADPTVTETQYF
cdr3_nt: TGTGCCAGCAGCGCGGACCCGACAGTAACGGAGACCCAGTACTTC

d_call: .
j_call: TRBJ1-1
v_call: TRBV12-3/TRBV12-4
clone_size: many
cdr3_aa: CASSFWRGGYTEAFF
cdr3_nt: TGTGCCAGCAGTTTTTGGAGGGGTGGTTACACTGAAGCTTTCTTT

d_call: TRBD2
j_call: TRBJ2-1
v_call: TRBV6-6
clone_size: many
cdr3_aa: CASSYSGLAGIYNEQFF
cdr3_nt: TGTGCCAGCAGTTACTCGGGACTAGCGGGAATCTACAATGAGCAGTTCTTC

d_call: TRBD2
j_call: TRBJ2-7
v_call: TRBV11-1
clone_size: .
cdr3_aa: CASSLEGQVGLAGVDYEQYF
cdr3_nt: TGTGCCAGCAGCTTAGAGGGCCAGGTGGGACTAGCGGGAGTTGACTACGAACAGTACTTC

d_call: TRBD2
j_call: TRBJ2-7
v_call: TRBV11-3
clone_size: .
cdr3_aa: CASSLCGREHEQYF
cdr3_nt: TGTGCCAGCAGCTTGTGCGGGCGGGAGCATGAGCAGTACTTC

d_call: .
j_call: TRBJ1-1
v_call: TRBV5-1
clone_size: .
cdr3_aa: CASGFDDRNTEAFF
cdr3_nt: TGCGCCAGCGGCTTTGACGACCGAAACACTGAAGCTTTCTTT

d_call: .
j_call: TRBJ2-7
v_call: TRBV10-2
clone_size: once
cdr3_aa: CASSVQSESYEQYF
cdr3_nt: TGTGCCAGCAGTGTACAAAGCGAGTCCTACGAGCAGTACTTC

d_call: .
j_call: TRBJ1-5
v_call: TRBV28
clone_size: .
cdr3_aa: CASSTSNQPQHF
cdr3_nt: TGTGCCAGCAGTACGAGCAATCAGCCCCAGCATTTT

d_call: .
j_call: TRBJ2-2
v_call: TRBV6-4
clone_size: .
cdr3_aa: CASSDSLGGGTGQLFF
cdr3_nt: TGTGCCAGCAGTGACTCGCTGGGAGGTGGTACCGGGCAGCTGTTTTTT

d_call: TRBD1
j_call: TRBJ1-5
v_call: TRBV30
clone_size: .
cdr3_aa: CVWDRGGGQPQHF
cdr3_nt: TGTGTCTGGGACAGGGGAGGGGGTCAGCCCCAGCATTTT